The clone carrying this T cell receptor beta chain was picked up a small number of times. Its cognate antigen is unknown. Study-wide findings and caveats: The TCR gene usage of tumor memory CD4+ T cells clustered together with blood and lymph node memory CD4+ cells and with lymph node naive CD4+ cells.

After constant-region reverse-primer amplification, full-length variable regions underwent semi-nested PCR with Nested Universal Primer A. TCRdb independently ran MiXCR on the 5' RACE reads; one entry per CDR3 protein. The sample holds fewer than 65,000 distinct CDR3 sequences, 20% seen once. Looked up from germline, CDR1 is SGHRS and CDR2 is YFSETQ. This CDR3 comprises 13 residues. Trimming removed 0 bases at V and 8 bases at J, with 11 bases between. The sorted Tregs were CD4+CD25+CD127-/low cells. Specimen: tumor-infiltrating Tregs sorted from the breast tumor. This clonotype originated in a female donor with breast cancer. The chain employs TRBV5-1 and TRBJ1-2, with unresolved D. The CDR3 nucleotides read TGCGCCAGCAGCTTGGGGCCCGGGAACGGCTACACCTTC. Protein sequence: CASSLGPGNGYTF.